This T cell receptor (beta chain) was sequenced in a study of cytomegalovirus exposure and HLA in healthy donors (TCRdb year 2017). Regarding the complete study: An earlier analysis of approximately 640 of the donors reported more than 250 Gb of sequence data and more than 90 million unique TCR beta sequences from 150 million to 200 million T cells. Donor age, sex, ethnicity and CMV serostatus were compiled alongside the repertoire data. The study combined high-throughput TCR immunosequencing, statistical association of individual TCRs with disease status, and machine learning to predict cytomegalovirus infection status. A later analysis re-examined previously published TCR beta repertoires from more than 550 donors and added high-resolution HLA genotyping to investigate patterns of TCR occurrence. Among about 410 genotyped donors of the cohort, an average of approximately 200,000 unique TCR beta nucleotide sequences was sequenced per donor, of which about 19% were non-productive. HLA typing covered class I and class II loci at four-digit resolution. The number of typed donors differed by locus: 629-630 for A, B, C, DRB1 and DQB1; approximately 540 for DQA1; over 600 for DPA1; and about 450 for DPB1. Besides the first cohort of some 670 subjects, a separate validation cohort made up of 95 to 150 different subjects was used. Of the 300 to 450 genotyped donors, about 80% fell in the genetic ancestry cluster associated with self-reported Caucasian donors. An earlier analysis of some 600 of the donors applied high-throughput TCR beta sequencing to assess whether each TCR beta V gene segment acted as functional or pseudogenic. In a later genetic analysis, genome-wide SNP genotypes for about 55% of the roughly 670 donors were used, and that subset was treated as a discovery cohort. The later analysis used no new phenotypic data to find candidate immune exposures, relying instead on TCR beta sequences and their occurrence across donors. Every repertoire in the discovery cohort had been generated on one and the same sequencing platform. Using immunosequencing, the study profiled T cell repertoires from 550 to 750 subjects and related those repertoires to cytomegalovirus serostatus. The study aimed to test whether signatures of past pathogen exposure could be identified by cataloging public T cell receptors. A few DR-DQ haplotypes were treated as single units for association and clustering because of strong linkage in the cohort. Roughly 300 gigabases of sequencing data and 70 million to 85 million unique TCR sequences were included in an early release covering 500 to 750 HLA-typed donors.

Remarks on this clone: Which antigen it targets is not known. Nothing much larger sits one base from this clone, and base qualities are not available.

CDR1 and CDR2 were assigned from the germline V gene as SGHAT and FQNNGV. The CDR3 runs 17 amino acids, cysteine and phenylalanine included. The read is trimmed to its CDR3 DNA, 51 bases read in frame from base 1. V is reduced by 5 bases and J by 5 bases, leaving a spacing of 21 bases between them. Preparation of the library involved the immunoSEQ multiplex PCR assay. For the multiplex PCR, a mixture combining 60 forward primers for TCR Vbeta segments and 13 reverse primers for TCR Jbeta segments was used. Amplification of the CDR3 region of rearranged TCR beta genes was performed with a multiplex PCR assay on genomic DNA. On the Illumina HiSeq System, the amplified TCR beta libraries were sequenced as 87-base-pair reads. In the source study's methods: Across the 700 or so repertoires, a later analysis counted roughly 84 million unique TCR beta chains, 8.5 million to 12 million of which were shared by at least two donors. Raw reads were error-corrected and collapsed into unique sequences with a nearest-neighbor algorithm that merged closely related sequences to remove PCR and sequencing errors. To assign V, D and J gene segments, CDR3 sequences were aligned to IMGT reference sequences. For a sequence to be retained, a match of at least six nucleotides was required to both a V gene segment and a J gene segment. A rearrangement was called productive if the CDR3 had no stop codons and remained in frame with V and J, and every other rearrangement was called non-productive. Following IMGT convention, CDR3 was defined as the stretch from the second conserved V-encoded cysteine to the conserved J-encoded phenylalanine. The earlier analysis of 500 to 750 of the donors excluded any sequence lacking an unambiguous match to a single V gene segment. An earlier analysis of 500 to 600 of the donors classified V segments as functional when productive rearrangements were above 56.7% and as segregating when the standard deviation between donors was above 5%. A statistical classification framework was built to diagnose cytomegalovirus status from the catalog of TCR beta chain sequences. In a later analysis, TCR nucleotide sequences were compared against IMGT/GENE-DB human TR gene sequences so that V and J genes could be assigned. Using the TCRdist pipeline, a later analysis assigned CDR3 sequences along with most-parsimonious VDJ recombination scenarios. A later analysis defined each TCR beta chain by its CDR3 amino acid sequence plus V-gene family, and excluded reads lacking a unique V-gene family. A later analysis removed 550 to 650 highly shared, low-generation-probability nucleotide sequences to deal with suspected cross-contamination and a sequencing artifact. A later analysis calculated a clonal expansion index for each public chain from normalized within-repertoire ranks of inferred template counts. In a later analysis, generation probabilities were computed using a VDJ recombination model fitted to out-of-frame rearrangements, and the results were checked against IGoR. In a later analysis, hypergeometric tests were used to score TCR-TCR, TCR-HLA and TCR-CMV co-occurrence, with a repertoire-size bias correction applied to TCR pairs. To estimate false discovery rates, a later analysis permuted the HLA or CMV assignments 20 times. In a later analysis, co-occurring TCRs were grouped using DBSCAN, with TCRdist sequence similarity added in when clustering inside HLA-allele-positive subsets. Repertoires with fewer than 30,000 or more than 120,000 public chains, plus five repertoires with anomalous nucleotide sharing, were excluded from co-occurrence clustering. Not all clones reach the TCRdb copy of this immuneACCESS table, which keeps in-frame sequences only. Checked studies attribute under half of the gap to unresolved V genes and leave the rest unexplained. That table gives V, J and clone size, and the DNA gave D and trimming. In all, the sample holds 130,000 to 150,000 clones, and 80% of those were seen once. The top ten constitute roughly 1.2% of the sample.

What the study reported, not specific to this receptor: Some IMGT-functional V segments, including TRBV6-2 and TRBV6-3, could not be distinguished by the 87-base-pair reads and were therefore excluded. A cluster of highly shared sequence variants was judged likely to be a technical artifact of the sequencing pipeline. A later genetic analysis reported fewer N-insertions in productive TCRs among donors in an Asian-associated ancestry cluster than the approximately 670-donor mean. Correlated functional status among segregating V segments might be attributable to linkage disequilibrium, but an unknown experimental factor could not be ruled out. A later analysis reported that several top co-occurrence clusters appeared linked to parvovirus B19, influenza, CMV and Epstein-Barr virus. A further reported finding was that TCR beta sequences accurately predicted the HLA-A and HLA-B alleles for most subjects in the first cohort. Most TCR sequences were seen in very few donors, while some public TCRs were found in many individuals. In a later analysis, HLA-associated TCR beta chains showed more clonal expansion and lower generation probabilities than non-associated chains that were equally common. Assigning TCR associations to individual alleles was difficult when HLA alleles, especially DR and DQ, strongly co-occurred. Over 15 rarely observed V segments, including chromosome 9 orphons, were excluded from the earlier analysis of approximately 500 of the donors because counts were too low. An earlier analysis of roughly 570 of the donors showed that most TCR beta V segments appeared in productive rearrangements either about 87% or about 30% of the time, which broadly matched IMGT annotations. The authors suggested that the approach could potentially be extended to other disease states and immunological phenotypes. According to a later analysis, TCR association rates differed among HLA loci, with DRB1 alleles showing the most associated TCRs and HLA-C alleles showing the fewest. HLA typing was unavailable for some donors at each locus, so association tests used only the typed subset. At a false discovery rate of 0.05, a later analysis linked approximately 18,000 TCR beta sequences to specific HLA alleles. Immune exposure information for the cohort was limited to CMV serostatus. The study gave a list of about 170 TCR beta chains associated with cytomegalovirus. In both the original and validation cohorts, the classifier was reported to diagnose cytomegalovirus status with high specificity and sensitivity. According to a later analysis, most CMV-associated TCR beta chains appeared to be HLA-restricted, and the HLA associations seemed to be driven largely by CMV exposure. In a later genetic analysis, a missense DCLRE1C variant was associated with V-gene and J-gene trimming of TCR beta chains, and the association was replicated in an independent cohort. The presence/absence analyses assumed that sequencing depth was roughly uniform across donors, and that assumption may not be true. The cohort was sequenced for TCR beta chains only, and without alpha or paired-chain data the features that could be detected were limited. A few of the identified cytomegalovirus-associated TCR beta chains were confirmed in vitro to be specific for cytomegalovirus antigens.

In total, 500 to 700 healthy bone marrow donors made up the cohort. Cohort members were all nominally healthy when sampled, although unrecorded immune exposures were likely present. The donor was CMV seropositive and was included in the group of 250 to 300 seropositive cohort members. A peripheral blood sample was collected from each donor, and TCR beta sequencing was performed on peripheral blood mononuclear cells. Genomic DNA was extracted from the blood cell samples with the Qiagen DNeasy Blood Extraction Kit. The receptor was derived from a male donor in good health and CMV-seropositive. The specimen sequenced was PBMCs. This sequence uses TRBV11-2 and TRBJ2-2; a tentative D match to TRBD1 spans 5 bases. The CDR3 protein: CASSALGQGGTTGELFF. The sequenced DNA: TGTGCCAGCAGCGCCCTCGGGCAGGGTGGAACTACCGGGGAGCTGTTTTTT.